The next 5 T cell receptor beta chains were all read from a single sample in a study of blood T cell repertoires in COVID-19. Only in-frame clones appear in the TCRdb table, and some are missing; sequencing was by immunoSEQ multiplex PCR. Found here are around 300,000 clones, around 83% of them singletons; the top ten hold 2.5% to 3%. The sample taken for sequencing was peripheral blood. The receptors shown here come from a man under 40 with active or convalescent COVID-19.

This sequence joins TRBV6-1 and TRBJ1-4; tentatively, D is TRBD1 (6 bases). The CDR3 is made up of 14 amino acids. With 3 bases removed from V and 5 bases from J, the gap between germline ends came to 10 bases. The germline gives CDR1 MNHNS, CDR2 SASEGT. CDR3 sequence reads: CASSEGGANEKLFF. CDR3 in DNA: TGTGCCAGCAGTGAGGGGGGGGCGAATGAAAAACTGTTTTTT.

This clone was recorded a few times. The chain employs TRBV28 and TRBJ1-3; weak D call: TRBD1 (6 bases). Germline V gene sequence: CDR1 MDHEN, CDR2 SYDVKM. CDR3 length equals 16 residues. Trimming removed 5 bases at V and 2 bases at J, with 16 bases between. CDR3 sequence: CASSLGTGKTGNTIYF. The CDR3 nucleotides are TGTGCCAGCAGTCTCGGTACAGGGAAAACTGGAAACACCATATATTTT.

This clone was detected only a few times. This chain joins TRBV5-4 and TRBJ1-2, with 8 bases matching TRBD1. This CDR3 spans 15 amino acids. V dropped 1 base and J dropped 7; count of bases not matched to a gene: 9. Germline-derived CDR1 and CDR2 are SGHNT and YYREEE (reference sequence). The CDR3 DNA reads TGTGCCAGCAGCTTGCGCCGACAGGGGCCAGGTGGCTACACCTTC. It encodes CASSLRRQGPGGYTF.

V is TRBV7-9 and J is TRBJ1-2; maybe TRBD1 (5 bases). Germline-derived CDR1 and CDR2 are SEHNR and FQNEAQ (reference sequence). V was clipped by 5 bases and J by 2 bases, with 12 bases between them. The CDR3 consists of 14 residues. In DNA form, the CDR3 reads TGTGCCAGCAGCCACAGCCGGGGGAACTATGGCTACACCTTC. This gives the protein CASSHSRGNYGYTF. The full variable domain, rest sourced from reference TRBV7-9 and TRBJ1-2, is DTGVSQNPRHKITKRGQNVTFRCDPISEHNRLYWYRQTLGQGPEFLTYFQNEAQLEKSRLLSDRFSAERPKGSFSTLEIQRTEQGDSAMYLCASSHSRGNYGYTFGSGTRLTVV.

The chain's CDR3 is CASSPALRSNSPLHF. The CDR3 nucleotides are TGTGCCAGCAGCCCGGCGTTGAGGAGTAATTCACCCCTCCACTTT. This chain links TRBV14 with TRBJ1-6; D is uncertain. CDR1 is SGHDN, CDR2 FVKESK, per germline. V shed 4 bases and J shed 6 bases, with 13 bases lying between them. The CDR3 consists of 15 residues.